The 14 T cell receptor beta chains below come from one sample, sequenced in a study of shared clonotypes between healthy human individuals. Repertoires were generated with immunoSEQ multiplex PCR, while TCRdb's copy carries only in-frame clones and drops some. Here the sample spans about 2.1 million clones, 85% to 95% being singletons. Selected positively for CCR7 and CD45RO-negative, naive CD8 cells excluded terminally differentiated effector memory CD45RA+ cells. The material sequenced was naive CD8+ T cells from PBMCs. The receptors shown here come from a man aged 18-30 years in good health. Some clones in this sample may be carry-over from other donors' samples.

The sample holds a few counts of this clone. The J gene is TRBJ2-3, the V gene TRBV2; no firm D call. Deletions cut 3 bases from V and 0 bases from J, with 1 base between. The CDR3 sequence is 12 residues long. Per the germline V gene, CDR1 is SNHLY and CDR2 is FYNNEI. The CDR3 protein is CASSDSTDTQYF. CDR3 coding DNA: TGTGCCAGCAGTGACAGCACAGATACGCAGTATTTT.

The gene calls are TRBV14 and TRBJ2-1, with a weak D call TRBD1 (6 bases). Trimming left V 1 base short and J 6 bases short, with 16 bases between. The CDR3 is 16 amino acids. Germline loops: CDR1 SGHDN, CDR2 FVKESK. The CDR3 nucleotides read TGTGCCAGCAGCCAAGTACGGGACATGTCTTCCAATGAGCAGTTCTTC. This codes for CASSQVRDMSSNEQFF.

J is TRBJ1-5 and V is TRBV4-2; D not certain. The CDR3 runs 14 residues. V dropped 6 bases and J dropped 0 bases, with 9 bases sitting between them. Germline CDR1 and CDR2: LGHNA and YNFKEQ. CDR3: CASRMTGSNQPQHF. The DNA for the CDR3 is TGTGCCAGCAGGATGACGGGTAGCAATCAGCCCCAGCATTTT.

The chain employs TRBV19 and TRBJ1-5, with D unclear. Germline V CDR1 and CDR2: LNHDA, SQIVND (reference sequence). Trimming cost V 5 bases and J 3 bases, with 8 bases left between them. The CDR3 consists of 13 residues. The CDR3 sequence: CASSLYLNQPQHF. In DNA form, the CDR3 reads TGTGCCAGTAGTCTTTATCTCAATCAGCCCCAGCATTTT.

V and J are TRBV11-2 and TRBJ2-1; D is perhaps TRBD1 or TRBD2 (6 bases each). CDR3 length equals 15 residues. Trimming shortened V by 5 bases and J by 7 bases, and 18 bases separated the two germline ends. Germline assignment: CDR1 SGHAT and CDR2 FQNNGV. DNA for the CDR3: TGTGCCAGCAGCCAACTAGGGGGACTGGCAAATGAGCAGTTCTTC. It translates to CASSQLGGLANEQFF.

This clone showed up just a few times. CDR3 region: CASRSTPGGSNQPQHF. CDR3 bases: TGTGCCAGTAGATCTACGCCAGGGGGGAGCAATCAGCCCCAGCATTTT. The gene calls are TRBV19 and TRBJ1-5, with 7 positions matching TRBD1. The V and J ends lost 6 bases and 1 base, in that order; junction bases with no gene match: 9. This CDR3 has 16 residues. Germline V gene lookup returns CDR1 LNHDA and CDR2 SQIVND (reference sequence).

As DNA, the CDR3 is TGCAGCGTTGGGAAAGGACCCGTAGGGACTGAAGCTTTCTTT. This translates into CSVGKGPVGTEAFF. The chain combines TRBV29-1 with TRBJ1-1, with D hard to call. Trimming removed 4 bases from V and 5 bases from J, with 17 bases in between. This CDR3 is 14 amino acids long. Germline V gives CDR1 SQVTM, CDR2 ANQGSEA.

V usage is TRBV4-1 and J usage is TRBJ1-2; D gene uncertain. The CDR3 contains 14 residues. V was cut by 0 bases and J by 5 bases, with 10 bases left in between. Germline lookup yields CDR1 MGHRA and CDR2 YSYEKL. The CDR3 loop reads CASSQERVYYGYTF. Here the CDR3 DNA reads TGCGCCAGCAGCCAAGAAAGGGTTTATTATGGCTACACCTTC.

V is TRBV27 and J is TRBJ1-1; 11 nucleotides align to TRBD1. This CDR3 region has 17 residues. Germline trimming cut 3 bases from V and 6 bases from J; bases unmatched to any gene: 12. Germline loops: CDR1 MNHEY, CDR2 SMNVEV (reference sequence). CDR3 loop: CASSFRTGGAWGAEAFF. The CDR3 region has the DNA TGTGCCAGCAGTTTTAGGACAGGGGGCGCCTGGGGCGCTGAAGCTTTCTTT.

The chain joins TRBV5-5 to TRBJ1-3; no definite D call. The CDR3 sequence is 15 residues long. Germline V gives CDR1 SGHKS, CDR2 YYEKEE (reference sequence). V was trimmed by 0 bases and J by 4 bases, leaving 11 bases between them. CDR3 bases: TGTGCCAGCAGCTTGGATTGGGGATCCGGAAACACCATATATTTT. Its protein product is CASSLDWGSGNTIYF.

V usage is TRBV7-9 and J usage is TRBJ2-7, with 9 bases aligning to TRBD2. Germline CDR1 is SEHNR and CDR2 is FQNEAQ (reference sequence). Trimming cost V 0 bases and J 7 bases; bases outside gene matches: 7. This CDR3 is built from 15 residues. The CDR3 spells CASSLALSGSNEQYF. For the CDR3, the DNA is TGTGCCAGCAGCTTAGCACTTAGCGGGAGTAATGAGCAGTACTTC.

About this clone: The sample holds other DNA sequences that translate to the same CDR3. The V call is TRBV28, the J call TRBJ2-1; no definite D call. This CDR3 has 15 residues. The germline V gene encodes CDR1 MDHEN and CDR2 SYDVKM. V lost 3 bases to trimming and J lost 0 bases, with 9 bases between them. In nucleotides, the CDR3 is TGTGCCAGCAGTTTGGGTCGAAACTCCTACAATGAGCAGTTCTTC. It yields the protein CASSLGRNSYNEQFF. The variable domain in full, with the rest retrieved from reference TRBV28 and TRBJ2-1, is DVKVTQSSRYLVKRTGEKVFLECVQDMDHENMFWYRQDPGLGLRLIYFSYDVKMKEKGDIPEGYSVSREKKERFSLILESASTNQTSMYLCASSLGRNSYNEQFFGPGTRLTVL.

V is TRBV7-2 and J is TRBJ1-1, with D possibly TRBD1 on 5 matching bases. Germline lookup yields CDR1 SGHTA and CDR2 FQGNSA. Trimming cost V 3 bases and J 6 bases, with 11 bases left between them. This CDR3 is 13 amino acids long. Here the CDR3 DNA reads TGTGCCAGCAGCTTCGGGGCCTACTCTGAAGCTTTCTTT. This sequence encodes CASSFGAYSEAFF.

V and J are TRBV6-5 and TRBJ1-2, with TRBD1 matching 8 bases. Germline CDR1 reads MNHEY; CDR2 reads SVGAGI. V lost 0 bases to trimming and J lost 7 bases; unmatched junction nucleotides: 7. The CDR3 runs to 15 residues. The CDR3 loop reads CASSYSSQGDSGYTF. The CDR3 region has the DNA TGTGCCAGCAGTTACTCTTCACAGGGGGACAGTGGCTACACCTTC.